What follows are 32 T cell receptor beta chains derived from one specimen sequenced in a study of identical twins. TCRdb called the 5' RACE reads again in MiXCR, with one record for every CDR3 protein. The repertoire holds around 300,000 distinct CDR3 sequences, with 6.5% to 9.5% as singletons. These records were also assigned to another study, of yellow fever vaccine responses in identical twins.

The sample comprised memory (CD45RO+) T cells sorted from blood. These receptors all stem from a woman aged 18-29 years in good health.

There are a few counts of this clonotype. The chain recombines TRBV9 with TRBJ2-2; D not resolved. This CDR3 is built from 13 residues. The V end was cut by 1 base, the J end by 3 bases, with 4 bases between. The germline V gene encodes CDR1 SGDLS and CDR2 YYNGEE. The CDR3 spells CASSVIYTGELFF. The CDR3 DNA sequence: TGTGCCAGCAGCGTAATATACACCGGGGAGCTGTTTTTT.

The chain has TRBV5-6 and TRBJ2-3, with 9 nucleotides matching TRBD1. Germline V gene data show CDR1 as SGHDT and CDR2 as YYEEEE. J gave up 2 bases and V 4 bases, and 5 bases lay outside the gene matches. The CDR3 is made up of 15 amino acids. The CDR3 DNA is TGTGCCAGCAGCGTCGGACAGGGGCCCACAGATACGCAGTATTTT. It translates to CASSVGQGPTDTQYF.

V usage is TRBV5-4 and J usage is TRBJ1-3, with unresolved D. Germline V lookup: CDR1 SGHNT, CDR2 YYREEE (reference sequence). V lost 4 bases to trimming and J lost 4 bases, with 12 bases between them. There are 14 residues in the CDR3. The CDR3 reads CASSPRGDGNTIYF. Written as DNA, the CDR3 is TGTGCCAGCAGCCCCCGGGGAGACGGAAACACCATATATTTT.

This clonotype was observed many times. The genes are TRBV5-1 and TRBJ2-2; no firm D call. The CDR3 extends over 13 amino acids. Germline V lookup: CDR1 SGHRS, CDR2 YFSETQ. V was pared by 0 bases and J by 6 bases, with 6 bases between. The CDR3 DNA follows: TGCGCCAGCAGCTTGGAGGGCTCCGGGGAGCTGTTTTTT. Amino acid sequence: CASSLEGSGELFF.

This clonotype has just a few counts. This sequence joins TRBV20-1 and TRBJ2-5; D is undetermined. The V end was cut by 6 bases, the J end by 1 base, with 12 bases between. This CDR3 is 13 amino acids long. The V gene's germline CDR1 is DFQATT and CDR2 SNEGSKA (reference sequence). Written as DNA, the CDR3 is TGCAGTGCCCCCGGCTACATCCAAGAGACCCAGTACTTC. It codes for CSAPGYIQETQYF.

This chain connects TRBV24-1 to TRBJ2-2; D may be TRBD2 (7 bases). CDR1 is KGHDR, CDR2 SFDVKD, per germline. V shed 3 bases and J shed 3 bases, with 10 bases lying between them. This CDR3 comprises 15 residues. For the CDR3, the DNA is TGTGCCACCAGTGATCGGGGGGCCGACACCGGGGAGCTGTTTTTT. Amino acid sequence: CATSDRGADTGELFF.

The chain uses TRBV28 and TRBJ2-1; unclear D gene. The germline CDR1 and CDR2 sequences are MDHEN and SYDVKM. CDR3 length: 14 amino acids. Trimming shortened V by 5 bases and J by 2 bases, and 10 bases separated the two germline ends. CDR3 DNA sequence: TGTGCCAGCAGTCCGGTGTCGACCTACAATGAGCAGTTCTTC. Encoded protein: CASSPVSTYNEQFF.

This rearrangement joins TRBV28 to TRBJ2-1; TRBD2 aligns across 15 bases. This CDR3 comprises 15 residues. Looked up from germline, CDR1 is MDHEN and CDR2 is SYDVKM. Trimming removed 6 bases from V and 12 bases from J; junction bases left unmatched: 9. Written as DNA, the CDR3 is TGTGCCAGCAGGCCCGGGACTAGCGGGGGGTGGGCGCAGTTCTTC. Translating gives CASRPGTSGGWAQFF.

This clonotype showed up many times. The V and J genes are TRBV20-1 and TRBJ2-1, with 11 nucleotides matching TRBD2. Germline values: CDR1 DFQATT, CDR2 SNEGSKA (reference sequence). This CDR3 is built from 14 residues. The ends lost 5 bases at V and 7 bases at J; junction bases unmatched: 7. CDR3 in DNA: TGCAGTGCTTCGACTAGCGGGGTGCGGAATGAGCAGTTCTTC. Encoded protein: CSASTSGVRNEQFF.

A few counts support this clonotype. This chain uses TRBV2 with TRBJ1-6; D gene ambiguous. The V end was cut by 6 bases, the J end by 4 bases, with 7 bases between. CDR1 SNHLY and CDR2 FYNNEI come from the germline V gene. The CDR3 contains 13 residues. Here the CDR3 DNA reads TGTGCCAGCAGCCGGGATTATAATTCACCCCTCCACTTT. Its translation: CASSRDYNSPLHF.

The J gene is TRBJ1-2, the V gene TRBV5-1, with D unclear. V gave up 4 bases and J gave up 3 bases, with 10 bases separating them. The length of the CDR3 is 13 residues. The germline V gene has CDR1 SGHRS and CDR2 YFSETQ. CDR3 in DNA: TGCGCCAGCAGCACGGGATCCGACTATGGCTACACCTTC. It is translated as CASSTGSDYGYTF.

This clonotype was counted at least ten times. The rearrangement joins TRBV20-1 to TRBJ1-5, with a weak D call TRBD1 (5 bases). Germline V CDR1 and CDR2: DFQATT, SNEGSKA (reference sequence). The V gene lost 5 bases and the J gene lost 5 bases, with 16 bases spanning the gap. The CDR3 extends over 14 amino acids. The CDR3, as DNA: TGCAGTGCTTGCGGGCCCGTGGGGGATCAGCCCCAGCATTTT. As protein: CSACGPVGDQPQHF.

The V gene is TRBV20-1, the J gene TRBJ1-5, with D possibly TRBD1 on 6 matching bases. The germline V and J ends were trimmed by 3 bases and 0 bases, with 12 bases remaining between them. The V gene's germline CDR1 is DFQATT and CDR2 SNEGSKA (reference sequence). The CDR3 extends over 15 amino acids. The CDR3 protein is CSASRGGSSNQPQHF. CDR3 DNA sequence: TGCAGTGCTAGTAGGGGGGGATCTAGCAATCAGCCCCAGCATTTT.

The rearrangement joins TRBV9 to TRBJ2-7, with D perhaps TRBD1 (5 bases). Germline values: CDR1 SGDLS, CDR2 YYNGEE. The V gene lost 3 bases and the J gene lost 5 bases, with 12 bases spanning the gap. The CDR3 covers 13 residues. For the CDR3, the DNA is TGTGCCAGCAGCGGGAACGTCAGGGACGAGCAGTACTTC. Translation: CASSGNVRDEQYF.

This rearrangement joins TRBV4-2 to TRBJ2-1, with D tentatively TRBD2 (6 bases). V dropped 1 base and J dropped 9 bases, with 13 bases sitting between them. Germline V lookup: CDR1 LGHNA, CDR2 YNFKEQ. The CDR3 totals 14 residues. CDR3 nucleotides: TGTGCCAGCAGCCAAGGCGGGGTTTTCGGTGAGCAGTTCTTC. Its protein product is CASSQGGVFGEQFF.

The V call is TRBV25-1, the J call TRBJ2-2, with D unclear. The germline V gene has CDR1 MGHDK and CDR2 SYGVNS. This CDR3 has 14 residues. V lost 1 base and J lost 2, with 5 bases in between. CDR3 protein: CASSEWYNTGELFF. The CDR3, as DNA: TGTGCCAGCAGTGAATGGTATAACACCGGGGAGCTGTTTTTT.

This clonotype came up many times. This chain joins TRBV10-2 and TRBJ2-5, with 7 bases fitting TRBD2. Germline V CDR1 and CDR2: WSHSY, SAAADI. V lost 3 bases and J lost 5; bases outside the gene matches: 6. The CDR3 extends over 14 amino acids. The chain's CDR3 is CASSERRGGETQYF. The CDR3 coding sequence is TGCGCCAGCAGTGAACGGCGGGGAGGGGAGACCCAGTACTTC.

This chain links TRBV27 with TRBJ2-3; 9 bases map to TRBD2. After removal of 4 bases from V and 4 bases from J, the junction contained 6 bases not matched to a gene. Germline CDR1 reads MNHEY; CDR2 reads SMNVEV (reference sequence). The CDR3 contains 15 residues. The CDR3 DNA reads as TGTGCCAGCAGTTCCAGACTAGCGGCGTCAGATACGCAGTATTTT. Its translation: CASSSRLAASDTQYF.

This clonotype came up many times. The J gene is TRBJ1-4, the V gene TRBV10-2; no clear D gene. The CDR3 spans 15 residues. V lost 2 bases and J lost 0, with 7 bases in between. Germline CDR1 reads WSHSY; CDR2 reads SAAADI. The CDR3 nucleotides are TGCGCCAGCAGTGAGAGGCTCACAACTAATGAAAAACTGTTTTTT. Its protein product is CASSERLTTNEKLFF.

The J gene is TRBJ1-5, the V gene TRBV20-1; perhaps TRBD1 as D (5 bases). V lost 5 bases and J 9 bases, leaving 8 bases between the germline ends. The CDR3 has 10 amino acids. In germline, CDR1 is DFQATT, CDR2 SNEGSKA (reference sequence). CDR3 nucleotide sequence: TGCAGTGCTGGCGGGGCGCCCCAGCATTTT. Translating it yields CSAGGAPQHF.

This chain joins TRBV12-3 or TRBV12-4 and TRBJ2-5; D is ambiguous. The CDR3 spans 12 residues. The V end was cut by 5 bases, the J end by 7 bases, with 11 bases between. The CDR3 sequence: CASSLPRGTQYF. CDR3 nucleotide sequence: TGTGCCAGCAGTCTCCCCCGTGGGACCCAGTACTTC.

This clonotype was seen at least ten times. The V gene is TRBV5-1, the J gene TRBJ2-3; D possibly corresponds to TRBD2 (6 bases). Germline V lookup: CDR1 SGHRS, CDR2 YFSETQ. Deletions cut 0 bases from V and 2 bases from J, with 19 bases between. There are 18 residues in the CDR3. The CDR3 DNA sequence: TGCGCCAGCAGCTTGGGTAGCGGTGGCGACCTCTACACAGATACGCAGTATTTT. Its translation is CASSLGSGGDLYTDTQYF.

A few counts support this clonotype. CDR3 DNA: TGTGCCAGCAGACAGACAGGGTTGAGCACAGATACGCAGTATTTT. Its translation: CASRQTGLSTDTQYF. The chain has TRBV28 and TRBJ2-3, with 7 positions matching TRBD1. The germline V gene encodes CDR1 MDHEN and CDR2 SYDVKM. V shed 6 bases and J 0 bases; nucleotides not matched to a gene: 6. The CDR3 loop spans 15 amino acids.

This clonotype was seen at least ten times. The CDR3 bases are TGCAGTGCTAGGGGCGGGAGCGGCCGCACAGATACGCAGTATTTT. Encoded protein: CSARGGSGRTDTQYF. The rearrangement joins TRBV20-1 to TRBJ2-3; 7 positions agree with TRBD2. Germline V gene data show CDR1 as DFQATT and CDR2 as SNEGSKA (reference sequence). CDR3 size: 15 residues. Unmatched junction bases numbered 7, after V lost 3 bases and J lost 1 base.

This clonotype occurred many times. The V and J genes are TRBV5-1 and TRBJ2-3, with 10 bases aligning to TRBD2. The V segment lost 4 bases and the J segment 4 bases; nucleotides outside the gene matches: 18. CDR3 length: 19 amino acids. Germline V gives CDR1 SGHRS, CDR2 YFSETQ. The CDR3 nucleotides read TGCGCCAGCAGCCCGGTTACTAGCGGGACCTTAAACCGGGCAGATACGCAGTATTTT. This codes for CASSPVTSGTLNRADTQYF.

The chain has TRBV28 and TRBJ2-7, with 12 bases matching TRBD2. Germline V CDR1 and CDR2: MDHEN, SYDVKM. CDR3 length: 15 amino acids. J lost 4 bases, V lost 5 bases, and 6 bases had no gene match. This chain's CDR3 is CASSVTSGGTYEQYV. The DNA of the CDR3 is TGTGCCAGCAGTGTGACTAGCGGGGGTACTTACGAGCAGTACGTC.

This clonotype was observed a few times. The chain joins TRBV20-1 to TRBJ2-7; unclear D gene. Germline CDR1 is DFQATT and CDR2 is SNEGSKA (reference sequence). V was trimmed by 1 base and J by 2 bases, leaving 3 bases between them. There are 11 residues in the CDR3. The CDR3 loop reads CSARGAYEQYF. CDR3 bases: TGCAGTGCTAGAGGAGCCTACGAGCAGTACTTC.

This clonotype was found a few times. This sequence joins TRBV7-6 and TRBJ2-7, with D possibly being TRBD2 (6 bases). V was cut by 4 bases and J by 0 bases, with 10 bases left in between. Per germline, CDR1 SGHVS and CDR2 FNYEAQ. CDR3 length: 14 amino acids. The CDR3 is CASSSGGDSYEQYF. The CDR3 DNA is TGTGCCAGCAGCTCTGGCGGGGACTCCTACGAGCAGTACTTC.

This clonotype was observed a handful of times. The rearrangement uses TRBV28 and TRBJ1-2, with a weak D call TRBD1 (6 bases). Trimming pared 5 bases from V and 4 bases from J, leaving 14 bases between. The CDR3 loop spans 14 amino acids. Germline lookup yields CDR1 MDHEN and CDR2 SYDVKM. The CDR3 reads CASSIVQGTYGYTF. DNA of the CDR3: TGTGCCAGCAGTATAGTACAGGGTACCTATGGCTACACCTTC.

The table lists this clonotype with many counts. The V call is TRBV7-2, the J call TRBJ2-5; TRBD2 matches at 8 bases. This CDR3 has 15 amino acids. Trimming cost V 1 base and J 2 bases; bases outside gene matches: 3. The V gene's germline CDR1 is SGHTA and CDR2 FQGNSA. The CDR3 DNA sequence: TGTGCCAGCAGCTTAGTTACTAGCGGACAAGAGACCCAGTACTTC. Its protein is CASSLVTSGQETQYF. The whole variable domain, remainder taken from reference TRBV7-2 and TRBJ2-5, is GAGVSQSPSNKVTEKGKDVELRCDPISGHTALYWYRQSLGQGLEFLIYFQGNSAPDKSGLPSDRFSAERTGGSVSTLTIQRTQQEDSAVYLCASSLVTSGQETQYFGPGTRLLVL.

Points on this clonotype: A much bigger clone sits one base away, suggesting this may be a read error. The rearrangement uses TRBV18 and TRBJ2-1; D gene uncertain. There are 13 residues in the CDR3. V was pared by 2 bases and J by 1 base, with 3 bases between. The V gene's germline CDR1 is KGHSH and CDR2 LQKENI. The CDR3: CASSPESYNEQFF. For the CDR3, the DNA is TGTGCCAGCTCACCAGAATCCTACAATGAGCAGTTCTTC.

The sample holds a few counts of this clonotype. The chain couples TRBV5-4 to TRBJ1-2; the D gene is possibly TRBD1 (6 bases). The CDR3 extends over 14 amino acids. Germline-derived CDR1 and CDR2 are SGHNT and YYREEE (reference sequence). V was cut by 6 bases and J by 3 bases, with 15 bases left in between. The CDR3 nucleotides are TGTGCCAGCAACGGACAGCCGAGGGACTATGGCTACACCTTC. Translation gives CASNGQPRDYGYTF.